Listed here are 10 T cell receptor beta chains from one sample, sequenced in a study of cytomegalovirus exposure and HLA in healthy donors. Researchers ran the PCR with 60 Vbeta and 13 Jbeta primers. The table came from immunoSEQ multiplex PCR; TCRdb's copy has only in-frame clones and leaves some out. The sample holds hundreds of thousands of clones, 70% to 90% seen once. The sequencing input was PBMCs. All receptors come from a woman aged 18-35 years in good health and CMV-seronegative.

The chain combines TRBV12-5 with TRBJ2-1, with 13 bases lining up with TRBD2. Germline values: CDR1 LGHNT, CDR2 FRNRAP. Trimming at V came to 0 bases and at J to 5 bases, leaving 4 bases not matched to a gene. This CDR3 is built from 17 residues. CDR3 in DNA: TGTGCTAGTGGTTTGGTTACTAGCGGGGGGGATCACAATGAGCAGTTCTTC. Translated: CASGLVTSGGDHNEQFF.

This chain's CDR3 is CASSLVAGNSYEQYF. CDR3 in DNA: TGTGCCAGCAGCTTAGTAGCGGGGAACTCCTACGAGCAGTACTTC. The gene calls are TRBV7-8 and TRBJ2-7, with 8 bases matching TRBD2. V was pared by 1 base and J by 0 bases, with 2 bases of the junction left unmatched. Germline CDR1 reads SGHVS; CDR2 reads FQNEAQ. The CDR3 spans 15 residues.

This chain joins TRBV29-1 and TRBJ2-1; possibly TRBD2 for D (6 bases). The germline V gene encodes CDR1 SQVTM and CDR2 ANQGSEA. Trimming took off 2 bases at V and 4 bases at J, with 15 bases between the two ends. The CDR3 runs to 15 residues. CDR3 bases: TGCAGCGTTGAATTGGTGGCGGGGAGATACAATGAGCAGTTCTTC. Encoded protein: CSVELVAGRYNEQFF.

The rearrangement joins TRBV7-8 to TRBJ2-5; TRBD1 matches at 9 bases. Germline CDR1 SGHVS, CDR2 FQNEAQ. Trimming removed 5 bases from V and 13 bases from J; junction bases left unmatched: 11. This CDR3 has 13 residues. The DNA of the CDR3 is TGTGCCAGCAGCCCTCAGGACAGGGGATTTACGTACTTC. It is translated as CASSPQDRGFTYF.

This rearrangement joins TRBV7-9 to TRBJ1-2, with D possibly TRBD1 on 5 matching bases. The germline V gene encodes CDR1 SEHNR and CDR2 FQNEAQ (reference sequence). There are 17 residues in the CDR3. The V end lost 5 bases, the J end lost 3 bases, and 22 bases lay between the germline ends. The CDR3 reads CASSLRTSRGWDYGYTF. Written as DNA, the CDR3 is TGTGCCAGCAGCCTTCGGACCTCTAGGGGTTGGGACTATGGCTACACCTTC.

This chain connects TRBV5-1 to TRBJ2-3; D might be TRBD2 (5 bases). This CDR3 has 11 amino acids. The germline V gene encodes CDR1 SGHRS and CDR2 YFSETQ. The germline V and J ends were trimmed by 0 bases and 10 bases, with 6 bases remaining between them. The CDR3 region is CASSLGGSQYF. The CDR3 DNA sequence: TGCGCCAGCAGCTTGGGCGGGTCGCAGTATTTT.

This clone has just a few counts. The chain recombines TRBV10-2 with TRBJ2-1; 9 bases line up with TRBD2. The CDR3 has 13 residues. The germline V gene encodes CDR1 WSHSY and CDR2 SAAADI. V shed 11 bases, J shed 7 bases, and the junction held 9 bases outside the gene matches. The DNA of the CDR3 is TGCGCCGCGGGGGGGGGTCTAGGAAATGAGCAGTTCTTC. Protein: CAAGGGLGNEQFF.

The CDR3: CASMGLALHTQYF. The CDR3 DNA is TGTGCCAGCATGGGACTAGCTTTGCATACGCAGTATTTT. The chain joins TRBV27 to TRBJ2-3, with 9 bases lining up with TRBD2. The length of the CDR3 is 13 residues. The V segment lost 7 bases and the J segment 7 bases; nucleotides outside the gene matches: 6. Germline CDR1 is MNHEY and CDR2 is SMNVEV (reference sequence).

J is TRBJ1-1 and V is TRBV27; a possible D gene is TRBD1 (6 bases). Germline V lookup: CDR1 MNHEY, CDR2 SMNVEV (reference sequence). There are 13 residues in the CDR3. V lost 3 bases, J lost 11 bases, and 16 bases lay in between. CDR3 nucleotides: TGTGCCAGCAGTTTCAGAGGGGGGGCGCAGGCTTTCTTT. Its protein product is CASSFRGGAQAFF.

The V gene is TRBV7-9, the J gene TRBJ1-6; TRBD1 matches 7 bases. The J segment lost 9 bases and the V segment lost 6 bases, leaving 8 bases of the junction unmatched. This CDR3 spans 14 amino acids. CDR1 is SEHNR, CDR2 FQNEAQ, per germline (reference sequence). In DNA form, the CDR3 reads TGTGCCAGCAGGCCAACAGGGGACCCTTCACCCCTCCACTTT. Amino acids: CASRPTGDPSPLHF.